A single sample is the source of the 19 T cell receptor beta chains below, sequenced in a study of control samples from healthy donors and cancer patients. Some clones are missing from TCRdb's copy, which holds only in-frame ones; the method was immunoSEQ multiplex PCR. This repertoire shows about 120,000 clones, roughly 95% found once; its top ten account for approximately 4%. The source material was blood. The receptors were sampled from a man aged 30-40 years in good health.

This clone was counted once. The chain recombines TRBV19 with TRBJ2-3; 9 bases match TRBD2. Germline CDR1 LNHDA, CDR2 SQIVND (reference sequence). J was trimmed by 3 bases and V by 6 bases; bases with no gene match: 4. The CDR3 has 14 amino acids. The CDR3 is CASRSSGATDTQYF. The CDR3 DNA reads TGTGCCAGTAGGTCTAGCGGGGCTACAGATACGCAGTATTTT.

This clone was seen once. The chain links TRBV6-6 to TRBJ1-5; tentatively, D is TRBD1 (6 bases). Germline CDR1 and CDR2: MNHNY and SVGAGI (reference sequence). V lost 6 bases and J lost 1, with 10 bases in between. This CDR3 has 14 residues. The DNA for the CDR3 is TGTGCCAGCAGGATCGGACAGAGCAATCAGCCCCAGCATTTT. Protein sequence: CASRIGQSNQPQHF.

The chain links TRBV29-1 to TRBJ2-3; 10 nucleotides match TRBD2. Germline V gives CDR1 SQVTM, CDR2 ANQGSEA. Trimming at V came to 7 bases and at J to 3 bases, leaving 7 bases not matched to a gene. The CDR3 covers 14 residues. The CDR3 coding sequence is TGCAGCGACCAACTAGCGGGGTCGACAGATACGCAGTATTTT. Translated, it gives CSDQLAGSTDTQYF.

The gene calls are TRBV27 and TRBJ2-5; 8 bases line up with TRBD2. J gave up 5 bases and V 4 bases, and 9 bases lay outside the gene matches. The CDR3 runs 15 residues. The germline CDR1 and CDR2 sequences are MNHEY and SMNVEV (reference sequence). CDR3 sequence (DNA): TGTGCCAGCAGTTCTTTCGGGGGGGCCAGTGAGACCCAGTACTTC. Protein: CASSSFGGASETQYF.

The chain uses TRBV5-6 and TRBJ1-2; D is unclear. The germline V gene has CDR1 SGHDT and CDR2 YYEEEE. V lost 4 bases and J 4 bases, leaving 20 bases between the germline ends. This CDR3 has 16 amino acids. The CDR3 sequence is CASSLGRIPVVYGYTF. In DNA, the CDR3 is TGTGCCAGCAGCCTCGGACGGATTCCCGTTGTCTATGGCTACACCTTC.

V is TRBV7-9 and J is TRBJ1-5, with a possible D match to TRBD1 (5 bases). Germline CDR1 and CDR2: SEHNR and FQNEAQ (reference sequence). This CDR3 spans 12 amino acids. V was shortened by 3 bases and J by 8 bases, with 8 bases between the two germline ends. The CDR3 nucleotides are TGTGCCAGCAGCTTTGGGGGGGAGCCCCAGCATTTT. As protein: CASSFGGEPQHF. The full variable domain, with the rest looked up from reference TRBV7-9 and TRBJ1-5, is DTGVSQNPRHKITKRGQNVTFRCDPISEHNRLYWYRQTLGQGPEFLTYFQNEAQLEKSRLLSDRFSAERPKGSFSTLEIQRTEQGDSAMYLCASSFGGEPQHFGDGTRLSIL.

This rearrangement joins TRBV7-9 to TRBJ2-5; 11 positions match TRBD1. CDR3 length: 15 residues. The germline CDR1 and CDR2 sequences are SEHNR and FQNEAQ (reference sequence). The V and J ends lost 4 bases and 3 bases, in that order; junction bases with no gene match: 4. CDR3 region: CASSYGGQGEETQYF. The CDR3 DNA is TGTGCCAGCAGCTACGGGGGACAGGGGGAAGAGACCCAGTACTTC.

The genes are TRBV7-2 and TRBJ1-1; D gene uncertain. V was cut by 10 bases and J by 0 bases, with 15 bases left in between. CDR3 length: 14 amino acids. Per germline, CDR1 SGHTA and CDR2 FQGNSA. The CDR3: CATIQRALNTEAFF. The DNA for the CDR3 is TGTGCCACAATTCAGCGAGCCTTGAACACTGAAGCTTTCTTT.

The J gene is TRBJ1-3, the V gene TRBV7-2; TRBD1 aligns across 7 bases. The germline CDR1 and CDR2 sequences are SGHTA and FQGNSA. V dropped 3 bases and J dropped 3; count of bases not matched to a gene: 2. The CDR3 length is 14 residues. CDR3 region: CASSLTGSGNTIYF. CDR3 nucleotides: TGTGCCAGCAGCTTGACAGGGAGTGGAAACACCATATATTTT.

V usage is TRBV28 and J usage is TRBJ2-2; the match to TRBD1 covers 7 bases. J lost 6 bases, V lost 5 bases, and 12 bases had no gene match. CDR1 and CDR2 from the germline V gene are MDHEN and SYDVKM. This CDR3 contains 16 residues. The CDR3 coding sequence is TGTGCCAGCAGTAGCTTACCACAGGGGATGGCCGGGGAGCTGTTTTTT. It yields the protein CASSSLPQGMAGELFF.

The chain uses TRBV5-1 and TRBJ2-1; 12 bases are a match to TRBD2. The CDR3 loop spans 16 amino acids. CDR1 SGHRS and CDR2 YFSETQ come from the germline V gene. J gave up 7 bases and V 5 bases, and 10 bases lay outside the gene matches. The CDR3 is CASSPGLAGLRNEQFF. The CDR3, as DNA: TGCGCCAGCAGTCCGGGACTAGCGGGCCTCCGGAATGAGCAGTTCTTC.

The chain carries TRBV6-5 and TRBJ1-1, with 7 nucleotides matching TRBD1. The CDR3 is 13 residues long. J gave up 3 bases and V 5 bases, and 3 bases lay outside the gene matches. CDR1 MNHEY and CDR2 SVGAGI come from the germline V gene. CDR3 sequence (DNA): TGTGCCAGCAGTACAGGGGATTACACTGAAGCTTTCTTT. Residues: CASSTGDYTEAFF.

In its sample, this clone was seen once. V gene TRBV2 combines with J gene TRBJ1-1; D gene unclear. Germline assignment: CDR1 SNHLY and CDR2 FYNNEI. This CDR3 region has 12 residues. V lost 4 bases, J lost 2 bases, and 5 bases lay in between. CDR3 sequence reads: CASSADNTEAFF. In DNA form, the CDR3 reads TGTGCCAGCAGTGCGGATAACACTGAAGCTTTCTTT.

For the CDR3, the DNA is TGTGCCTCCATACAGGGGCGTCATTACAATGAGCAGTTCTTC. Protein: CASIQGRHYNEQFF. This chain joins TRBV18 and TRBJ2-1; 7 bases map to TRBD1. The germline gives CDR1 KGHSH, CDR2 LQKENI. Losses at the gene ends were 11 bases for V and 4 bases for J; bases not matched to a gene: 11. The CDR3 consists of 14 residues. The full variable domain, its missing parts supplied by reference TRBV18 and TRBJ2-1, is NAGVMQNPRHLVRRRGQEARLRCSPMKGHSHVYWYRQLPEEGLKFMVYLQKENIIDESGMPKERFSAEFPKEGPSILRIQQVVRGDSAAYFCASIQGRHYNEQFFGPGTRLTVL.

V and J are TRBV18 and TRBJ2-7; 9 nucleotides match TRBD1. V was clipped by 8 bases and J by 1 base; unmatched bases: 6. The germline V gene has CDR1 KGHSH and CDR2 LQKENI. CDR3 length: 14 residues. The CDR3 nucleotides read TGTGCCAGCCCGGGGGACAGGGATTCCTACGAGCAGTACTTC. This gives the protein CASPGDRDSYEQYF.

This chain links TRBV7-2 with TRBJ1-2; the D gene is possibly TRBD1 (5 bases). V was pared by 2 bases and J by 8 bases, with 9 bases between. Germline V gene lookup returns CDR1 SGHTA and CDR2 FQGNSA. The CDR3 covers 12 residues. The CDR3 DNA sequence: TGTGCCAGCAGCTTAACGGGGGTCGGCTACACCTTC. It translates to CASSLTGVGYTF.

The chain combines TRBV7-8 with TRBJ2-2, with D hard to call. CDR1 and CDR2 (germline): SGHVS, FQNEAQ. The germline V and J ends were trimmed by 4 bases and 7 bases, with 10 bases remaining between them. The CDR3 extends over 13 amino acids. The CDR3 nucleotides read TGTGCCAGCAGCTGGATCAGTAGCGGGGAGCTGTTTTTT. Residues: CASSWISSGELFF.

This chain joins TRBV9 and TRBJ2-3; 7 nucleotides agree with TRBD2. Germline CDR1 is SGDLS and CDR2 is YYNGEE. The CDR3 spans 16 residues. Trimming cost V 5 bases and J 6 bases; bases outside gene matches: 15. CDR3 bases: TGTGCCAGCAGTAGGAGCGGGGCCAAACCAAGCGATACGCAGTATTTT. This sequence encodes CASSRSGAKPSDTQYF.

This chain links TRBV2 with TRBJ1-5; D unclear. Trimming removed 6 bases at V and 2 bases at J, with 11 bases between. Looked up from germline, CDR1 is SNHLY and CDR2 is FYNNEI. The CDR3 length is 14 residues. DNA for the CDR3: TGTGCCAGCAGCGACCCGGTGGGCAATCAGCCCCAGCATTTT. Translating it yields CASSDPVGNQPQHF.